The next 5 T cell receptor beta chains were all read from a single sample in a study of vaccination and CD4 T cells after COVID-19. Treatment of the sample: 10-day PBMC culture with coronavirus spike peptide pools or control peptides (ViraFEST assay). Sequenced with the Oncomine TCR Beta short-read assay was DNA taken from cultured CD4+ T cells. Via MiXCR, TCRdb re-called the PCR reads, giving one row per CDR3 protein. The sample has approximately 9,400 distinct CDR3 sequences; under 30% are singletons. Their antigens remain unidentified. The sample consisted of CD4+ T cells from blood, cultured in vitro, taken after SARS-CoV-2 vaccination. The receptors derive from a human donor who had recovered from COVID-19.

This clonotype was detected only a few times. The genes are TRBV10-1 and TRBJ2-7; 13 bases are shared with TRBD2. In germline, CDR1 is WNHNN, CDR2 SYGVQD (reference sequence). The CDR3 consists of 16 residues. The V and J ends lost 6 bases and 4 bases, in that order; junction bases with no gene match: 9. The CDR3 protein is CASSGKGLAGPYEQYF. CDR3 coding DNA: TGCGCCAGCAGCGGAAAGGGACTAGCGGGGCCTTACGAGCAGTACTTC.

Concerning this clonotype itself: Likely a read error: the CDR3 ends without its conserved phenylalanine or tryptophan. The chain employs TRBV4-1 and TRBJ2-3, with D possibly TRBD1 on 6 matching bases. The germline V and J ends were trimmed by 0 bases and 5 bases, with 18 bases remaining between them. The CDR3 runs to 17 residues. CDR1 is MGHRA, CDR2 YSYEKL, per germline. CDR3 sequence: CASSQDSAPGDGDTQYS. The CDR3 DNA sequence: TGCGCCAGCAGCCAAGACTCTGCGCCAGGGGATGGAGATACGCAGTATTCT.

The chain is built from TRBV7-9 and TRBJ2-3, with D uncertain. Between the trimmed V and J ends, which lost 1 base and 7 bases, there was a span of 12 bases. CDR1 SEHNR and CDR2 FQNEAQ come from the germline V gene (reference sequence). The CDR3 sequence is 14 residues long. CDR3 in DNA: TGTGCCAGCAGCTTAGATCTGGGCCAGAATACGCAGTATTTT. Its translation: CASSLDLGQNTQYF.

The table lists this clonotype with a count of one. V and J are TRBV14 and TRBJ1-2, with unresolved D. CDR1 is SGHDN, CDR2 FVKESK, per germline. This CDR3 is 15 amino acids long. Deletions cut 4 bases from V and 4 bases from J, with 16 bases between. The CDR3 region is CASSPSGGRVYGYTF. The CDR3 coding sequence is TGTGCCAGCAGCCCCTCAGGTGGGAGAGTCTATGGCTACACCTTC.

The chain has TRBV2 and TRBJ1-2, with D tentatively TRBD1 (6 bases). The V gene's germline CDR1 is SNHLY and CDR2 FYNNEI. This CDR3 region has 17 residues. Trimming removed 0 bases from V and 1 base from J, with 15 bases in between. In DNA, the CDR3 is TGTGCCAGCAGTGAAGCTTGGGTACAGGGAAATAACTATGGCTACACCTTC. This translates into CASSEAWVQGNNYGYTF.